This entry lists 20 T cell receptor beta chains sequenced from one sample in a study of somatic mutations in cytotoxic T cells in rheumatoid arthritis (dated by TCRdb to the late 2010s). Library construction relied on the immunoSEQ multiplex PCR assay. The table was pulled from immuneACCESS by TCRdb, which kept in-frame rearrangements only. Such tables lose some clones; where checked, under half of the loss comes from unresolved V genes, and the rest has no known cause. The sample table lists about 11,000 clones, 74% of them with a count of one. The biggest ten clones account for 9% to 10% of the sample. What was sequenced was CD8+ T cells sorted from blood. The receptors here all came from a man aged 65-85 years in good health.

The genes are TRBV4-1 and TRBJ1-2; D is unclear. CDR1 is MGHRA and CDR2 is YSYEKL in the germline V gene. This CDR3 has 13 residues. V shed 0 bases and J shed 6 bases, with 8 bases lying between them. DNA of the CDR3: TGCGCCAGCAGCCAAGAGGTGGCGGATGGCTACACCTTC. It encodes CASSQEVADGYTF.

This sequence joins TRBV30 and TRBJ2-1; D not resolved. Germline CDR1 reads GTSNPN; CDR2 reads SVGIG (reference sequence). Deletions cut 3 bases from V and 1 base from J, with 4 bases between. The CDR3 contains 12 residues. CDR3 protein: CAWRRSYNEQFF. CDR3 DNA: TGTGCCTGGAGGAGGTCCTACAATGAGCAGTTCTTC.

This sequence joins TRBV27 and TRBJ2-7; TRBD2 matches 8 bases. Trimming cost V 9 bases and J 5 bases; bases outside gene matches: 27. The CDR3 is made up of 19 amino acids. Germline loops: CDR1 MNHEY, CDR2 SMNVEV (reference sequence). The CDR3 is CARGAGYVAGTDALHEQYF. In DNA form, the CDR3 reads TGTGCCAGAGGGGCTGGGTACGTAGCGGGGACGGATGCTTTGCACGAGCAGTACTTC.

The chain combines TRBV2 with TRBJ2-7; 13 bases map to TRBD2. CDR1 and CDR2 from the germline V gene are SNHLY and FYNNEI. CDR3 size: 13 residues. The trim removed 8 bases at V and 5 bases at J, leaving 3 bases unmatched. The CDR3 region is CASLTSGRNEQYF. The CDR3 nucleotides are TGTGCCAGCCTGACTAGCGGGAGGAACGAGCAGTACTTC.

This clone is medium-sized in the sample. V is TRBV25-1 and J is TRBJ2-7; D is unclear. Trimming pared 4 bases from V and 0 bases from J, leaving 13 bases between. Germline V gene sequence: CDR1 MGHDK, CDR2 SYGVNS. The CDR3 contains 15 residues. The CDR3 nucleotides are TGTGCCAGCAGTGGCCCCCGGACCGACTCCTACGAGCAGTACTTC. Translation gives CASSGPRTDSYEQYF.

This clone has only a few counts. The rearrangement uses TRBV6-1 and TRBJ1-3; D gene unclear. Deletions cut 6 bases from V and 1 base from J, with 13 bases between. Germline CDR1 is MNHNS and CDR2 is SASEGT. CDR3 length: 15 residues. CDR3 in amino acids: CASRLQESSGNTIYF. The CDR3 nucleotides read TGTGCCAGCAGGCTTCAGGAATCATCTGGAAACACCATATATTTT.

The chain links TRBV13 to TRBJ1-5; 7 bases fit TRBD1. The CDR3 is made up of 16 amino acids. The ends lost 4 bases at V and 1 base at J; junction bases unmatched: 7. Germline V gene lookup returns CDR1 PRHDT and CDR2 FYEKMQ (reference sequence). The CDR3 DNA reads as TGTGCCAGCAGCTCAACCCGGGACAGAAGCAATCAGCCCCAGCATTTT. It specifies CASSSTRDRSNQPQHF.

This chain uses TRBV7-3 with TRBJ2-1; 12 nucleotides agree with TRBD2. Germline V gene data show CDR1 as SGHTA and CDR2 as FQGTGA. CDR3 length equals 15 residues. V was clipped by 2 bases and J by 10 bases; unmatched bases: 6. The DNA of the CDR3 is TGTGCCAGCAGCTTAGAGGGACTAGCGGGTGAGGAGCAGTTCTTC. Amino acids: CASSLEGLAGEEQFF.

CDR3 amino acids: CAWSALIAGANNEQFF. CDR3 nucleotides: TGTGCCTGGAGTGCCCTGATAGCGGGAGCCAACAATGAGCAGTTCTTC. The gene calls are TRBV30 and TRBJ2-1, with TRBD2 matching 9 bases. The CDR3 runs to 16 residues. With 1 base clipped from V and 5 bases from J, the junction kept 9 bases outside the gene matches. Germline CDR1 and CDR2: GTSNPN and SVGIG (reference sequence).

In its sample, this clone was seen a few times. The chain combines TRBV5-4 with TRBJ2-2; 8 bases line up with TRBD1. Germline values: CDR1 SGHNT, CDR2 YYREEE (reference sequence). V lost 0 bases, J lost 1 base, and 2 bases stayed unmatched. This CDR3 comprises 16 residues. In DNA form, the CDR3 reads TGTGCCAGCAGCTTGGGGGACAGGATGAACACCGGGGAGCTGTTTTTT. Amino acids: CASSLGDRMNTGELFF.

This clone showed up just a few times. V is TRBV19 and J is TRBJ1-1, with D perhaps matching TRBD1 (5 bases). Germline loops: CDR1 LNHDA, CDR2 SQIVND (reference sequence). The CDR3 length is 15 residues. Between the trimmed V and J ends, which lost 0 bases and 2 bases, there was a span of 10 bases. CDR3 protein: CASSIDPTVNTEAFF. For the CDR3, the DNA is TGTGCCAGTAGTATAGATCCGACAGTAAACACTGAAGCTTTCTTT.

The V call is TRBV28, the J call TRBJ2-4; 15 bases line up with TRBD2. The CDR3 loop spans 18 amino acids. Trimming cost V 5 bases and J 0 bases; bases outside gene matches: 5. Germline V gene sequence: CDR1 MDHEN, CDR2 SYDVKM. CDR3 nucleotides: TGTGCCAGCAGTGGGGGACTAGCGGGGGGTTTAGCCAAAAACATTCAGTACTTC. This encodes CASSGGLAGGLAKNIQYF.

This clone was seen just once. This chain uses TRBV29-1 with TRBJ2-1, with 11 bases fitting TRBD1. In germline, CDR1 is SQVTM, CDR2 ANQGSEA. V lost 6 bases to trimming and J lost 7 bases; unmatched junction nucleotides: 5. This CDR3 contains 13 residues. The CDR3 reads CSVWDRGTNEQFF. For the CDR3, the DNA is TGCAGCGTGTGGGACAGGGGGACGAATGAGCAGTTCTTC.

This clone came up once. The rearrangement uses TRBV30 and TRBJ2-7; 8 nucleotides match TRBD2. Losses at the gene ends were 4 bases for V and 4 bases for J; bases not matched to a gene: 3. Germline CDR1 and CDR2: GTSNPN and SVGIG (reference sequence). The CDR3 has 12 amino acids. The DNA for the CDR3 is TGTGCCTGGACGGGGGGGGAATACGAGCAGTACTTC. It specifies CAWTGGEYEQYF. The variable domain in full, completed from reference TRBV30 and TRBJ2-7, reads SQTIHQWPATLVQPVGSPLSLECTVEGTSNPNLYWYRQAAGRGLQLLFYSVGIGQISSEVPQNLSASRPQDRQFILSSKKLLLSDSGFYLCAWTGGEYEQYFGPGTRLTVT.

This rearrangement joins TRBV7-3 to TRBJ1-3; possibly TRBD1 for D (6 bases). CDR1 and CDR2 from the germline V gene are SGHTA and FQGTGA. The CDR3 loop spans 17 amino acids. V shed 5 bases and J shed 1 base, with 18 bases lying between them. The CDR3 region has the DNA TGTGCCAGCAGCCCGGACCCCGGACAGCTTTCTGGAAACACCATATATTTT. Translating gives CASSPDPGQLSGNTIYF.

This clone is classed as medium-sized (0.01 to 0.1%). The chain links TRBV6-5 to TRBJ1-2, with D unclear. Deletions cut 6 bases from V and 2 bases from J, with 7 bases between. Germline lookup yields CDR1 MNHEY and CDR2 SVGAGI. CDR3 length: 12 amino acids. CDR3 amino acids: CASSELNYGYTF. The CDR3 DNA reads TGTGCCAGCAGCGAATTAAACTATGGCTACACCTTC.

The chain links TRBV27 to TRBJ2-1, with D unresolved. Germline V gives CDR1 MNHEY, CDR2 SMNVEV (reference sequence). CDR3 length equals 11 residues. Trimming removed 2 bases from V and 8 bases from J, with 4 bases in between. The CDR3 bases are TGTGCCAGCAGTTTAGCGGATGAGCAGTTCTTC. Translating it yields CASSLADEQFF.

This chain links TRBV5-5 with TRBJ2-7, with D perhaps TRBD2 (6 bases). Germline-derived CDR1 and CDR2 are SGHKS and YYEKEE (reference sequence). The CDR3 is made up of 14 amino acids. V gave up 0 bases and J gave up 4 bases, with 11 bases separating them. In DNA, the CDR3 is TGTGCCAGCAGCTTGGGCGACGGGAGTTACGAGCAGTACTTC. It translates to CASSLGDGSYEQYF. Full variable domain (rest looked up from reference TRBV5-5 and TRBJ2-7): DAGVTQSPTHLIKTRGQQVTLRCSPISGHKSVSWYQQVLGQGPQFIFQYYEKEERGRGNFPDRFSARQFPNYSSELNVNALLLGDSALYLCASSLGDGSYEQYFGPGTRLTVT.

CDR3 region: CASSSGQGLSYEQYF. The DNA for the CDR3 is TGTGCCAGCAGCTCGGGACAGGGGCTCTCCTACGAGCAGTACTTC. The rearrangement links TRBV27 to TRBJ2-7; 10 nucleotides match TRBD1. V dropped 6 bases and J dropped 0; count of bases not matched to a gene: 5. Germline lookup yields CDR1 MNHEY and CDR2 SMNVEV (reference sequence). This CDR3 contains 15 residues.

The chain uses TRBV5-4 and TRBJ2-3; 8 bases match TRBD2. The CDR3 contains 14 residues. V dropped 4 bases and J dropped 4; count of bases not matched to a gene: 5. Germline loops: CDR1 SGHNT, CDR2 YYREEE (reference sequence). CDR3 DNA sequence: TGTGCCAGCAGCACCGGGGGGGCCCCAGATACGCAGTATTTT. As protein: CASSTGGAPDTQYF.